This TCR beta chain was found in a study of blood T cells in healthy people across ages. Points from the study as a whole: Reliance upon unsorted PBMCs precluded definitive naive versus antigen-experienced comparison. Older age went with lower TCR beta diversity per million T cells, in a roughly linear way. Nothing was known about donor CMV status, and this possibly confounded expanded clonotype changes.

Every sample had a minimum of 7 million PBMCs isolated. A J-beta primer mix and a sample-barcoded 5' primer were used in a second PCR of roughly 6 to 12 cycles. One entry per CDR3 protein results from TCRdb running MiXCR on the 5' RACE reads. Here the sample spans some 710,000 distinct CDR3 sequences, 46% being singletons. CDR1 is SGHTA and CDR2 is FQGNSA in the germline V gene. The CDR3 consists of 18 residues. The ends lost 5 bases at V and 0 bases at J; junction bases unmatched: 12. On this clonotype itself: The antigen is undetermined.

The chain employs TRBV7-2 and TRBJ1-4, with TRBD1 matching over 7 bases. Sequenced material: blood. This TCR was recovered from an elderly man in good health. The CDR3 bases are TGTGCCAGCAGCCCGGGGGGGGACAGAATTACAACTAATGAAAAACTGTTTTTT. Protein sequence: CASSPGGDRITTNEKLFF.